The TCR beta chain described here comes from a study of cytomegalovirus exposure and HLA in healthy donors. Germline V gene sequence: CDR1 SGHAT, CDR2 FQDESV (reference sequence). This CDR3 spans 16 amino acids. The V end was cut by 1 base, the J end by 2 bases, with 11 bases between. Vbeta (60) and Jbeta (13) primers were used in the PCR. TCRdb's table, derived via immunoSEQ multiplex PCR, lists solely in-frame clones and lacks some. The sample lists approximately 120,000 clones; roughly 71% were seen once. Study-wide results and limits: DRB1 had the most TCR associations and HLA-C the fewest, a later analysis found, with rates varying by HLA locus. The likely origin of a cluster of highly shared sequence variants was a sequencing artifact. Three chains linked to CMV were shown in vitro to be specific for CMV antigens. Later analysis revealed greater clonal expansion in HLA-associated TCR beta chains than in equally common others.

Comments on this clone: Its antigen remains unidentified.

This sequence was found in a woman aged 65 to 85 in good health and CMV-seropositive. The source material was PBMCs. The rearrangement joins TRBV11-1 to TRBJ2-2; D ambiguous. The CDR3 spells CASSLGSGPNTGELFF. CDR3 sequence (DNA): TGTGCCAGCAGCTTAGGTTCAGGCCCTAACACCGGGGAGCTGTTTTTT.